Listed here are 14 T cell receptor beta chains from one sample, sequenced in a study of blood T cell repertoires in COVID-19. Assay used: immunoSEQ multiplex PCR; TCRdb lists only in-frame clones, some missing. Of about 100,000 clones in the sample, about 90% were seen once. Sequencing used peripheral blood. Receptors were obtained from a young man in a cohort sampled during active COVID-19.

CDR3 sequence (DNA): TGTGCCAGCTCACCTACACTATTAAACCGGGGCAATCAGCCCCAGCATTTT. Its translation is CASSPTLLNRGNQPQHF. The J gene is TRBJ1-5, the V gene TRBV18; D ambiguous. Trimming stripped 3 bases from V and 2 bases from J, with 17 bases between. The CDR3 totals 17 residues. From germline, CDR1 is KGHSH and CDR2 LQKENI.

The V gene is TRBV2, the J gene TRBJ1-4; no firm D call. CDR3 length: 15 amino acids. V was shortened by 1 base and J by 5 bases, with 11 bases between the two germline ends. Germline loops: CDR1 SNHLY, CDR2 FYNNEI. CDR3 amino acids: CASSEDNSSNEKLFF. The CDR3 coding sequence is TGTGCCAGCAGTGAAGATAACAGTTCAAATGAAAAACTGTTTTTT. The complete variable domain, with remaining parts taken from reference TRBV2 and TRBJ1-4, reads EPEVTQTPSHQVTQMGQEVILRCVPISNHLYFYWYRQILGQKVEFLVSFYNNEISEKSEIFDDQFSVERPDGSNFTLKIRSTKLEDSAMYFCASSEDNSSNEKLFFGSGTQLSVL.

The CDR3 nucleotides read TGCGCCAACGGACAGGGATGGGGCTACACCTTC. It encodes CANGQGWGYTF. The gene calls are TRBV10-1 and TRBJ1-2; 8 bases map to TRBD1. Germline V gives CDR1 WNHNN, CDR2 SYGVQD (reference sequence). The CDR3 totals 11 residues. V was pared by 10 bases and J by 8 bases, with 6 bases of the junction left unmatched.

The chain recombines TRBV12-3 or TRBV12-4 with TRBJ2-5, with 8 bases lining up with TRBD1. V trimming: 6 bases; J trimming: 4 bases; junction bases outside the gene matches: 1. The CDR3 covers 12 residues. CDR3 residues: CASSRGRETQYF. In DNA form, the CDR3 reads TGTGCCAGCAGCAGGGGGCGAGAGACCCAGTACTTC.

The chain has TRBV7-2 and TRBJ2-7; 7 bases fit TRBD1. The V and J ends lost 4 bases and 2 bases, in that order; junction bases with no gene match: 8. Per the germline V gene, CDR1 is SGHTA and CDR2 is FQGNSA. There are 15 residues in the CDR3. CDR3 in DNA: TGTGCCAGCAGCTCAGACGGGACAGCTGCCTACGAGCAGTACTTC. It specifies CASSSDGTAAYEQYF. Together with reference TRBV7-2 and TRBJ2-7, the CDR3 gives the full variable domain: GAGVSQSPSNKVTEKGKDVELRCDPISGHTALYWYRQSLGQGLEFLIYFQGNSAPDKSGLPSDRFSAERTGGSVSTLTIQRTQQEDSAVYLCASSSDGTAAYEQYFGPGTRLTVT.

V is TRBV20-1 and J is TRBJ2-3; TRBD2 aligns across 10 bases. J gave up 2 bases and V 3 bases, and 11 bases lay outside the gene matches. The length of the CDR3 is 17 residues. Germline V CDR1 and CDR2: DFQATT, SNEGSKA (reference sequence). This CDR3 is CSASGLLTSGITDTQYF. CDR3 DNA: TGCAGTGCTAGTGGGCTCCTCACTAGCGGGATCACAGATACGCAGTATTTT.

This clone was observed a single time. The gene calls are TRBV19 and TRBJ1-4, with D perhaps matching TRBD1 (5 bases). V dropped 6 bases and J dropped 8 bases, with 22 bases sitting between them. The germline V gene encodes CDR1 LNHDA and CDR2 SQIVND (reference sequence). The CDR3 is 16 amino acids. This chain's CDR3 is CASSPPQERAGEKLFF. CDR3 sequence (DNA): TGTGCCAGTAGCCCCCCGCAGGAGCGGGCAGGGGAAAAACTGTTTTTT.

The CDR3 loop is CASSLGGRVDYGYTF. DNA for the CDR3: TGTGCCAGCAGTTTGGGGGGGCGAGTGGACTATGGCTACACCTTC. This rearrangement joins TRBV28 to TRBJ1-2, with D tentatively TRBD1 (6 bases). CDR3 length: 15 residues. Germline CDR1 is MDHEN and CDR2 is SYDVKM. The germline V and J ends were trimmed by 3 bases and 3 bases, with 14 bases remaining between them.

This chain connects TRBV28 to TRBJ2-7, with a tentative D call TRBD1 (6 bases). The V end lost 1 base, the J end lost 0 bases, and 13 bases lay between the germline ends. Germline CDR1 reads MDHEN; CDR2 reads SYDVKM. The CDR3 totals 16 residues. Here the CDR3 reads CASSLYGGYSSYEQYF. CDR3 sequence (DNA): TGTGCCAGCAGTTTATATGGGGGCTACTCCTCCTACGAGCAGTACTTC. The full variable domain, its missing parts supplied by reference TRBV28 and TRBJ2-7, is DVKVTQSSRYLVKRTGEKVFLECVQDMDHENMFWYRQDPGLGLRLIYFSYDVKMKEKGDIPEGYSVSREKKERFSLILESASTNQTSMYLCASSLYGGYSSYEQYFGPGTRLTVT.

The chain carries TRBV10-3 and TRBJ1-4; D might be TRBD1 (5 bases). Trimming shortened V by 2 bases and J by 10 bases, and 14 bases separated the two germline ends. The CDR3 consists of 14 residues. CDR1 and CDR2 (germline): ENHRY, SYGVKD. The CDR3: CAISEDPGPGKLFF. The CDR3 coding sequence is TGTGCCATCAGTGAGGACCCAGGGCCGGGAAAACTGTTTTTT.

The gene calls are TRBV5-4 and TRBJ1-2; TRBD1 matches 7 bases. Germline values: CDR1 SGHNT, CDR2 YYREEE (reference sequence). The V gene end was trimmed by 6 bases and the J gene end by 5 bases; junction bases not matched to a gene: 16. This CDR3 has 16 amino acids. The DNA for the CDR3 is TGTGCCAGCACGTCAGGGGGAGGACCTACGATTTATGGCTACACCTTC. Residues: CASTSGGGPTIYGYTF.

Written as DNA, the CDR3 is TGTGCCAGCAGCTTGGTATCCAGGGAAGAGACCCAGTACTTC. Translation: CASSLVSREETQYF. V is TRBV5-6 and J is TRBJ2-5; D is possibly TRBD1 (5 bases). The CDR3 is 14 amino acids. Germline lookup yields CDR1 SGHDT and CDR2 YYEEEE. The V end was cut by 0 bases, the J end by 3 bases, with 9 bases between. The full variable domain, rest sourced from reference TRBV5-6 and TRBJ2-5, is DAGVTQSPTHLIKTRGQQVTLRCSPKSGHDTVSWYQQALGQGPQFIFQYYEEEERQRGNFPDRFSGHQFPNYSSELNVNALLLGDSALYLCASSLVSREETQYFGPGTRLLVL.

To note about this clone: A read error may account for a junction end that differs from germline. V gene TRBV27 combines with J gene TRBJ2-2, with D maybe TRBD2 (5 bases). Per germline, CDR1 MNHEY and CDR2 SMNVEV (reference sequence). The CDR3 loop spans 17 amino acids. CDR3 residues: CASSLWRTVGRTGELFF. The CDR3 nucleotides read TGTGCCAGCAGCTTATGGAGGACCGTCGGGCGGACCGGGGAGCTGTTTTTT.

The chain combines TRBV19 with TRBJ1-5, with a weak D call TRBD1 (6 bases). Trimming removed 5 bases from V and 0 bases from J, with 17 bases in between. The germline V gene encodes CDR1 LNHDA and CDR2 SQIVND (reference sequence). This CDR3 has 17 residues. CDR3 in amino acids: CASSVRPGDYSNQPQHF. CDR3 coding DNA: TGTGCCAGTAGTGTCCGTCCAGGGGATTATAGCAATCAGCCCCAGCATTTT.